A single sample is the source of the 12 T cell receptor beta chains below, sequenced in a study of CD8 T cells in ankylosing spondylitis. Antigens of these TCRs are unknown. Each CDR3 protein gets one entry after TCRdb re-called the 5' RACE reads with MiXCR. Found here are roughly 440,000 distinct CDR3 sequences, approximately 17% of them singletons; the top ten hold about 0.94%. Study observations and caveats: In ankylosing spondylitis blood, a motif of 7 to 9 highly homologous TCR beta variants appeared characteristic.

What was sequenced was blood, either unsorted or a sorted T cell fraction (not recorded which). Source of these receptors: a male donor with ankylosing spondylitis.

The DNA for the CDR3 is TGTGCCAGCAGCTTAGGGCGGGTCCCCTCCTACGAGCAGTACTTC. The encoded protein is CASSLGRVPSYEQYF. The chain carries TRBV7-3 and TRBJ2-7; a possible D gene is TRBD2 (5 bases). In germline, CDR1 is SGHTA, CDR2 FQGTGA. V was clipped by 2 bases and J by 0 bases, with 11 bases between them. The CDR3 is 15 residues long.

This clonotype was observed a few times. V is TRBV29-1 and J is TRBJ2-3, with 10 nucleotides matching TRBD2. This CDR3 has 14 residues. The junction had 7 bases not matched to a gene; V was cut back by 6 bases and J by 4 bases. In germline, CDR1 is SQVTM, CDR2 ANQGSEA. CDR3: CSVLGSGGADTQYF. The CDR3 DNA reads TGCAGCGTCCTAGGAAGCGGGGGGGCAGATACGCAGTATTTT.

Only a few counts were recorded for this clonotype. The gene calls are TRBV3-1 and TRBJ2-5; 12 bases are shared with TRBD2. Per germline, CDR1 LGHDT and CDR2 YNNKEL (reference sequence). V lost 4 bases, J lost 2 bases, and 5 bases stayed unmatched. The CDR3 sequence is 16 residues long. CDR3 sequence: CASSRLAGAKQETQYF. CDR3 in DNA: TGTGCCAGCAGCCGACTAGCGGGGGCCAAACAAGAGACCCAGTACTTC.

V gene TRBV29-1 combines with J gene TRBJ1-1; D call uncertain. The CDR3 extends over 13 amino acids. The germline CDR1 and CDR2 sequences are SQVTM and ANQGSEA. The V end lost 4 bases, the J end lost 2 bases, and 11 bases lay between the germline ends. The CDR3 is CSVVLARNTEAFF. DNA for the CDR3: TGCAGCGTTGTTTTGGCCCGAAACACTGAAGCTTTCTTT.

This clonotype was seen ten or more times. The chain combines TRBV12-3 or TRBV12-4 with TRBJ2-5; TRBD2 matches 11 bases. The CDR3 runs 16 residues. J gave up 2 bases and V 6 bases, and 8 bases lay outside the gene matches. CDR3 loop: CASRPSGTSGQETQYF. The DNA for the CDR3 is TGTGCCAGCAGGCCATCCGGGACTAGCGGACAAGAGACCCAGTACTTC.

The CDR3 loop reads CASSPRTGTSYEQYF. The DNA of the CDR3 is TGTGCCAGCAGCCCCCGGACAGGAACCTCCTACGAGCAGTACTTC. The V call is TRBV7-8, the J call TRBJ2-7, with 7 bases aligning to TRBD1. With V trimmed by 5 bases and J by 0 bases, 7 bases remained unmatched. CDR3 size: 15 residues. Germline CDR1 is SGHVS and CDR2 is FQNEAQ. Full variable domain (remainder filled in from reference TRBV7-8 and TRBJ2-7): GAGVSQSPRYKVAKRGQDVALRCDPISGHVSLFWYQQALGQGPEFLTYFQNEAQLDKSGLPSDRFFAERPEGSVSTLKIQRTQQEDSAVYLCASSPRTGTSYEQYFGPGTRLTVT.

This clonotype was observed many times. The chain links TRBV9 to TRBJ2-3, with TRBD1 matching over 9 bases. In germline, CDR1 is SGDLS, CDR2 YYNGEE. V lost 3 bases and J lost 6; bases outside the gene matches: 5. CDR3 length: 14 amino acids. Written as DNA, the CDR3 is TGTGCCAGCAGCGCCGGGACAGGGCCCGATACGCAGTATTTT. Translating it yields CASSAGTGPDTQYF. Drawing the rest from reference TRBV9 and TRBJ2-3, the complete variable domain is DSGVTQTPKHLITATGQRVTLRCSPRSGDLSVYWYQQSLDQGLQFLIQYYNGEERAKGNILERFSAQQFPDLHSELNLSSLELGDSALYFCASSAGTGPDTQYFGPGTRLTVL.

Only a few counts were recorded for this clonotype. The chain carries TRBV4-1 and TRBJ2-7, with D possibly being TRBD1 (6 bases). This CDR3 region has 15 residues. Trimming shortened V by 3 bases and J by 2 bases, and 14 bases separated the two germline ends. Germline V lookup: CDR1 MGHRA, CDR2 YSYEKL. This CDR3 is CASSQASGQTYEQYF. The CDR3 bases are TGCGCCAGCAGCCAGGCCTCCGGACAGACCTACGAGCAGTACTTC.

This chain uses TRBV6-1 with TRBJ2-3; 12 nucleotides line up with TRBD2. This CDR3 region has 17 residues. Trimming cost V 8 bases and J 1 base; bases outside gene matches: 10. Germline V gene lookup returns CDR1 MNHNS and CDR2 SASEGT. CDR3 coding DNA: TGTGCCAGCCACGGGACTAGCGGGTTCGGGGGCACAGATACGCAGTATTTT. Translating gives CASHGTSGFGGTDTQYF.

In this sample, this clonotype turned up a few times. The chain couples TRBV20-1 to TRBJ1-1; D gene unclear. This CDR3 is built from 12 residues. CDR1 and CDR2 (germline): DFQATT, SNEGSKA (reference sequence). V lost 1 base to trimming and J lost 6 bases, with 9 bases between them. This CDR3 reads CSARGRAAEAFF. The CDR3 DNA is TGCAGTGCTAGAGGTCGAGCGGCTGAAGCTTTCTTT.

This clonotype was observed a few times. This chain connects TRBV20-1 to TRBJ2-1, with 7 bases aligning to TRBD1. The CDR3 has 12 amino acids. The V gene end was trimmed by 4 bases and the J gene end by 8 bases; junction bases not matched to a gene: 5. The germline gives CDR1 DFQATT, CDR2 SNEGSKA (reference sequence). In DNA, the CDR3 is TGCAGTGCTAAACTAAGGGGGCATGAGCAGTTCTTC. This encodes CSAKLRGHEQFF.

This chain links TRBV20-1 with TRBJ2-7, with a tentative D call TRBD2 (5 bases). This CDR3 has 13 amino acids. Germline loops: CDR1 DFQATT, CDR2 SNEGSKA (reference sequence). V was cut by 7 bases and J by 3 bases, with 16 bases left in between. CDR3 bases: TGCAGTGGACACTTGGAGCGGAGCTACGAGCAGTACTTC. This translates into CSGHLERSYEQYF.